This T cell receptor (beta chain) was sequenced in a study of early T cells in non-severe SARS-CoV-2 infection. Individual cDNA molecules were tagged with unique molecular identifiers. MiXCR, run by TCRdb on the 5' RACE reads, gives a single entry per CDR3 protein. This table has tens of thousands of distinct CDR3 sequences, around 5% appearing once. The CDR3 contains 13 residues. Trimming cost V 6 bases and J 0 bases; bases outside gene matches: 5. Germline V gene sequence: CDR1 SQVTM, CDR2 ANQGSEA. The chain is built from TRBV29-1 and TRBJ2-7; 7 nucleotides agree with TRBD2. Input material: whole blood. This TCR derives from an adult who was a healthcare worker with PCR-confirmed SARS-CoV-2 infection or an uninfected control (not recorded which). The chain's CDR3 is CSVERGSSYEQYF. The DNA of the CDR3 is TGCAGCGTAGAGCGGGGAAGCTCCTACGAGCAGTACTTC.